A selection of T cell receptor beta chains follows, all from one sample in a study of tumor-infiltrating lymphocytes in primary liver carcinoma. Each CDR3 protein gets one entry after TCRdb re-called the multiplex PCR reads with MiXCR. Among about 310,000 distinct CDR3 sequences, 50% to 60% were seen once, and the ten largest hold 17%. The sample comprised peripheral blood. Receptors were obtained from a woman in her twenties or thirties with primary liver carcinoma and hepatitis B virus infection. Each CDR3 is given with its conserved first and last residue. The D gene is left open where the match is weak. A row's size may be missing; if present it is once, few, many or a size class.

v_call,j_call,d_call,clone_size,cdr3_nt,cdr3_aa
TRBV7-9,TRBJ2-7,TRBD2,few,TGTGCCAGCAGCCCTCAACTAGCGGGGCATACCTACGAGCAGTACTTC,CASSPQLAGHTYEQYF
TRBV12-3/TRBV12-4,TRBJ1-4,NA,NA,TGTGCCAGCAGTCGTAACCCTCCAATCGAAAAACTGTTTTTT,CASSRNPPIEKLFF
TRBV10-1,TRBJ2-3,TRBD2,NA,TGCGCCAGCAGTGAGTCGGGAGGGAGCACAGATACGCAGTATTTT,CASSESGGSTDTQYF
TRBV5-5,TRBJ2-7,NA,NA,TGTGCCAGCAACCTAAACGCGGGACCCTACGAGCAGTACTTC,CASNLNAGPYEQYF
TRBV6-1,TRBJ1-2,NA,many,TGTGCCAGCAGTGCAAATCCAGGCTATGGCTACACCTTC,CASSANPGYGYTF
TRBV7-9,TRBJ2-3,NA,NA,TGTGCCAGCAGCACCCCCCACGACCCGCTGGGCCCAGATACGCAGTATTTT,CASSTPHDPLGPDTQYF
TRBV11-2,TRBJ1-1,NA,once,TGTGCCAGCAGCTTTGAGGGAAACACTGAAGCTTCCTTT,CASSFEGNTEASF
TRBV24-1,TRBJ2-2,NA,few,TGTGCCACCACAGGGAGCACCGGGGAGCTGTTTTTT,CATTGSTGELFF
TRBV4-3,TRBJ2-1,TRBD2,NA,TGCGCCAGCAGCCAAGATAGAGCGGGAGAGCCCTCCAATGAGCAGTTCTTC,CASSQDRAGEPSNEQFF
TRBV6-6,TRBJ2-7,NA,NA,TGTGCCAGCAGTTGCTCTGGCGGGACCTACTTC,CASSCSGGTYF
TRBV5-6,TRBJ2-7,NA,NA,TGTGCCAGCAACGTCCGTCTCTCGGGGGTCAGGATGGACTTC,CASNVRLSGVRMDF
TRBV6-5,TRBJ2-7,TRBD1,many,TGTGCCAGCAGAAGGGATCCCAGGACAGGGAACTACGAGCAGTACTTC,CASRRDPRTGNYEQYF
TRBV5-4,TRBJ2-5,NA,NA,TGTGCCAGCAGCTCGGACAGTAAAAAGATCCAGTACTTC,CASSSDSKKIQYF
TRBV11-2,TRBJ2-4,NA,NA,TGTGCCAGCAGCATCTACGGAACAGACAAAAACATTGAGTACTTC,CASSIYGTDKNIEYF
TRBV12-3/TRBV12-4,TRBJ1-2,NA,NA,TGTGCCAGCACCTCGACGGGGGGCGCGTATGGCTACACCTTC,CASTSTGGAYGYTF
TRBV11-2,TRBJ2-1,NA,few,TGTGCCAGCAGCCCCCCGGGCGGGCCCTACAATGAGCAGTCCTTC,CASSPPGGPYNEQSF
TRBV4-1,TRBJ1-4,NA,NA,TGCGCCAGCAGCGCGCGGGGGTCTTTCGGAGAAAAACTGCTTTTT,CASSARGSFGEKLLF
TRBV24-1,TRBJ2-1,TRBD2,NA,TGTGCCACCAGTGACCCTAGCGGGACATACAATGAGCAGTTCTTC,CATSDPSGTYNEQFF
TRBV11-2,TRBJ2-7,TRBD1,NA,TGTGCTAGCAGCCCGGACAGGATGGCCTACGAGCAGTACTTC,CASSPDRMAYEQYF
TRBV28,TRBJ1-2,TRBD1,NA,TGTGCCAGCAGTTCCCGTGGACAGGGGGCGGACGGCTACACCTTC,CASSSRGQGADGYTF
TRBV6-6,TRBJ2-2,TRBD2,NA,TGTGCCAGCGGTTACTCGGGGGGGCGCTACGGGGAGCTGTTTTTT,CASGYSGGRYGELFF
TRBV6-6,TRBJ2-3,TRBD2,NA,TGTGCCAGCAGGAAGGCGGGAGAGGCAGATACGCAGTATTTT,CASRKAGEADTQYF
TRBV30,TRBJ1-6,NA,NA,TGTGCCTGGAGGATGACAGGTCCTAATTCACCCCTCCACTTT,CAWRMTGPNSPLHF
TRBV5-4,TRBJ2-5,NA,NA,TGTGCCAGCGGCCCCGAGATAGAGACCCAGTACTTC,CASGPEIETQYF
TRBV6-1,TRBJ2-7,NA,few,TGTGCCAGCACTCAAAAGGGGACGCGGGAGCAGTACTTC,CASTQKGTREQYF
TRBV30,TRBJ1-6,NA,NA,TGTGCCCTCCGGAGGACGGGGCGTTCGGGCGGCTCACCCCTCCACTTT,CALRRTGRSGGSPLHF
TRBV7-9,TRBJ1-5,TRBD1,NA,TGTGCCAGCAGCTTAGTGTATGGGACAGGGGGCGTGGGAAATCAGCCCCAGCATTTT,CASSLVYGTGGVGNQPQHF
TRBV11-1,TRBJ1-6,NA,NA,TGTGCCAGCAGCTTATCAGGGAACCAAAATTCACCCCTCCACTTT,CASSLSGNQNSPLHF
TRBV29-1,TRBJ1-2,NA,NA,TGCAGCGTTGAAGCGGGGAAGTCGGGCTACACCTTC,CSVEAGKSGYTF
TRBV11-2,TRBJ2-1,NA,many,TGTGCCAGCAGCCTAGTGGTAGGGGGCTACAATGAGCAGTTCTTC,CASSLVVGGYNEQFF
TRBV2,TRBJ2-2,NA,NA,TGTGCCAGCAGTGCGGTGAACACCGGGGAGCTGTTTTTT,CASSAVNTGELFF
TRBV11-2,TRBJ2-1,NA,NA,TGTGCCAGCAGCTTAAACACGGACCCGGACAACAATGAGCAGTTCTTC,CASSLNTDPDNNEQFF
TRBV11-2,TRBJ2-3,TRBD1,NA,TGCACCAGCAGCAAAGAGGGACAGACAGATACGCAGTATTTT,CTSSKEGQTDTQYF
TRBV11-3,TRBJ1-1,NA,many,TGTGCCAGCAGCTTAGTTGTCTGGGGGGAAACGAACACTGAAGCTTTCTTT,CASSLVVWGETNTEAFF
TRBV14,TRBJ2-3,TRBD2,few,TGTGCCAGCAGCCATAAAAGCGGGGTTGGCACAGATACGCAGTATTTT,CASSHKSGVGTDTQYF
TRBV6-1,TRBJ2-7,NA,NA,TGTGCCAGCAGTCGCAAGGAGTGGAGCCCCGACGAGCAGTACTTC,CASSRKEWSPDEQYF
TRBV7-8,TRBJ2-5,NA,NA,TGTGCCAGCAGCTTAGTTCCAGGGAGTCGAGAGACCCAGTACTTC,CASSLVPGSRETQYF
TRBV29-1,TRBJ2-3,NA,NA,TGCAGCGTTGAAAGACGAGACACAGATACGCAATATTTT,CSVERRDTDTQYF
TRBV6-5,TRBJ2-6,NA,NA,TGTGCCAGCGGTTACACCTTATCAGCTGGGGCCAACGTCCTGACTTTC,CASGYTLSAGANVLTF
TRBV12-3/TRBV12-4,TRBJ2-1,NA,many,TGTGCCAGCACAATTGGGGGGGCCCATGAGCAGTTCTTC,CASTIGGAHEQFF
TRBV4-1,TRBJ1-3,TRBD1,NA,TGCGCCAGCAGCCGCGACAGGGGTGGCGACACCATATATTTT,CASSRDRGGDTIYF
TRBV11-2,TRBJ2-3,TRBD2,NA,TGTGCCAGCAGCTTAGGGGTAGCTAGCGGGAGCACGGATACGCAGTATTTT,CASSLGVASGSTDTQYF
TRBV11-2,TRBJ2-1,NA,NA,TGTGCCAGCAGCATAGACGGGGTGAGTTACAATGAGCAGTTATTC,CASSIDGVSYNEQLF
TRBV29-1,TRBJ1-1,NA,NA,TGCAGCGTAAACAGTGCGGGGGCCACTGAAGCTTTCTTT,CSVNSAGATEAFF
TRBV6-2/TRBV6-3,TRBJ2-7,NA,many,TGTGCCAGCAGTTACTCGATTGCAGGATCGGGATACGAGCAGTACTTC,CASSYSIAGSGYEQYF
TRBV12-3/TRBV12-4,TRBJ1-5,NA,once,TGTGCCAGCAGCCCCGGGGGTCAGCCCCATCATTTT,CASSPGGQPHHF
TRBV28,TRBJ1-4,NA,NA,TGTGCCAGCACCAACACGCGGAATTTCGCCATCTCTTTT,CASTNTRNFAISF
TRBV10-2,TRBJ2-2,TRBD2,NA,TGCGCCAGCACTGCTAATAGCGGGAGTGGAACCGGGGAGCTGTTTTTT,CASTANSGSGTGELFF
TRBV6-2/TRBV6-3,TRBJ1-1,NA,many,TGTGCCAGCAGACTGGGGGGGCCGAACACTGAAGCTTTCTTT,CASRLGGPNTEAFF
TRBV11-2,TRBJ2-1,NA,NA,TGTGCCAGCAGCGTAGTTTTTGTCTACAGCCAAGGAGGTGAGCAGTTCTTC,CASSVVFVYSQGGEQFF
TRBV4-1,TRBJ2-7,NA,NA,TGCGCCAGCGGCCAAGTTGTGTCCATAGCCAACTACGAGCAGTACTTC,CASGQVVSIANYEQYF
TRBV14,TRBJ2-1,TRBD2,NA,TGTGCCAGCAGCCAAGAAGGGAGACGTGGACTAGGAGTTTACAATGAGCAGTTCTTC,CASSQEGRRGLGVYNEQFF
TRBV7-8,TRBJ2-7,TRBD1,NA,TGTGCCAGCAGCCCGCGGACAGGGGTTGCGTACGAGCAGTACTTC,CASSPRTGVAYEQYF
TRBV4-3,TRBJ2-1,TRBD2,many,TGCGCCAGCAGCCCGGGACTACGGAACGCCCTTGAGCAGTTCTTC,CASSPGLRNALEQFF
TRBV13,TRBJ2-1,NA,NA,TGTGCCAGCAGCTCTAGGGGAGGTAGGGTCAATGAGCAGTTCTTC,CASSSRGGRVNEQFF
TRBV5-6,TRBJ2-3,NA,NA,TGTGCCAGCAGCTTGAGCGGGCAGACAGATACGCAGTATTTT,CASSLSGQTDTQYF
TRBV6-6,TRBJ2-6,NA,NA,TGTGCCAGCAGTTACTCGACCCTCAGGGTTGGGGCCAACGTCCTGACTTTC,CASSYSTLRVGANVLTF
TRBV13,TRBJ2-5,NA,NA,TGTGCCAGCAGCTTGCGGCTCCGGGAGACCCAGTACTTC,CASSLRLRETQYF
TRBV6-2/TRBV6-3,TRBJ2-7,TRBD1,few,TGTGCCAGCAGTCTTACAGGGGTGCCGTACTTC,CASSLTGVPYF